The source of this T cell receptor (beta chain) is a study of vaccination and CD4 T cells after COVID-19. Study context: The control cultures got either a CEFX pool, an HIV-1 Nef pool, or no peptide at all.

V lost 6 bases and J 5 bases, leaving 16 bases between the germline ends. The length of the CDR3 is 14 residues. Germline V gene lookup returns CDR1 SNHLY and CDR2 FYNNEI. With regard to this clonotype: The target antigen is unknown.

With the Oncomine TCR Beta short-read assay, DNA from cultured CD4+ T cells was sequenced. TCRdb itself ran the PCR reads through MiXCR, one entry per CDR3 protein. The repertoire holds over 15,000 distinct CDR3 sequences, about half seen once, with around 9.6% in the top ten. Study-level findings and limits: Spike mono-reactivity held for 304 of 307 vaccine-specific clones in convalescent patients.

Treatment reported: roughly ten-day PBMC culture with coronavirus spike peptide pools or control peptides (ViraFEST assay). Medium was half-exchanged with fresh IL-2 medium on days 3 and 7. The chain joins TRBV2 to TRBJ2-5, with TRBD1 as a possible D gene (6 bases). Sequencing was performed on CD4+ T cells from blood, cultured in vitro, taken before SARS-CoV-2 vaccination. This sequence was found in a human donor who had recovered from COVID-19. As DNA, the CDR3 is TGTGCCAGCAGGCCAGACAGGAGTCAGGAGACCCAGTACTTC. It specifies CASRPDRSQETQYF.